This T cell receptor beta chain stems from a study of CD8 T cells in ankylosing spondylitis. A single record per CDR3 protein comes from TCRdb applying MiXCR to the 5' RACE reads. The data show more than 300,000 distinct CDR3 sequences, with roughly 12% seen just once and roughly 9.2% held by the top ten. CDR3 length equals 15 residues. Between the trimmed V and J ends, which lost 2 bases and 1 base, there was a span of 12 bases. Germline CDR1 GTSNPN, CDR2 SVGIG (reference sequence). V and J are TRBV30 and TRBJ1-5, with D possibly matching TRBD1 (6 bases). Sequenced sample: blood, either unsorted or a sorted T cell fraction (not recorded which). This sequence was found in a female donor with ankylosing spondylitis or in good health (not recorded which). CDR3 amino acids: CAWSPGQGSNQPQHF. In DNA form, the CDR3 reads TGTGCCTGGAGTCCGGGCCAGGGGAGCAATCAGCCCCAGCATTTT.